The clone carrying this TCR beta chain has just one count. The antigen is undetermined. The source of the sample is a study of beta chain features in type 1 diabetes. Germline V gene lookup returns CDR1 MGHDK and CDR2 SYGVNS. The CDR3 has 18 residues. Trimming cost V 0 bases and J 8 bases; bases outside gene matches: 12. Expressed TCRB transcripts got sequenced, as all isolated RNA was reverse transcribed. Sequenced by immunoSEQ multiplex PCR; TCRdb stores in-frame clones only, minus some. The sample has hundreds of thousands of clones; approximately 30% are singletons. Regarding the study as a whole: Among patients, naive, central memory and Treg TCRB repertoires appeared more similar than among healthy donors. Diminished insertions and augmented deletions at VDJ junctions characterized type 1 diabetes patients.

This receptor was taken from a man in his late teens or twenties in good health. The specimen was naive CD4+ T cells from blood. This rearrangement joins TRBV25-1 to TRBJ2-1; TRBD2 matches 11 bases. The CDR3 DNA is TGTGCCAGCAGTGAATATATAGGTGGTACTAGCGGGAGTCATGAGCAGTTCTTC. It encodes CASSEYIGGTSGSHEQFF.